This T cell receptor (beta chain) came from a study of identical twins. Study-wide points: Findings depended on cross-sectional statistics rather than tracking the same donors.

Trimming pared 6 bases from V and 0 bases from J, leaving 18 bases between. CDR1 and CDR2 (germline): MNHNS, SASEGT. CDR3 length: 16 amino acids. Each CDR3 protein gets one entry after TCRdb re-called the 5' RACE reads with MiXCR. Among about 720,000 distinct CDR3 sequences listed, over 8.5% were seen once. This clonotype was seen a handful of times. Its antigen is not known. These same records also appear under a second study, on yellow fever vaccine responses in identical twins.

Sequencing was carried out using PBMCs. The gene calls are TRBV6-1 and TRBJ2-7; the D gene is possibly TRBD1 (5 bases). This clonotype was sampled from a woman between 18 and 30 years old in good health. In DNA, the CDR3 is TGTGCCAGCAGCCGAGTCCCAGGGAAGAGCTCCTACGAGCAGTACTTC. This sequence encodes CASSRVPGKSSYEQYF.